Presented here are 11 T cell receptor beta chains from one specimen sequenced in a study of shared clonotypes between healthy human individuals. The method was immunoSEQ multiplex PCR; TCRdb's version includes in-frame clones alone and lacks a portion of them. The table includes about 1.1 million clones, approximately 77% detected once. Sequenced sample: memory CD4+ T cells from PBMCs. The subset is: CD45RA-negative fraction. The receptor set was obtained from a young man in good health. Some clones in this sample may be carry-over from other donors' samples.

The chain has TRBV5-1 and TRBJ2-5; D might be TRBD1 or TRBD2, each matching 6 bases. This CDR3 comprises 14 residues. Germline CDR1 is SGHRS and CDR2 is YFSETQ. Trimming shortened V by 1 base and J by 4 bases, and 11 bases separated the two germline ends. For the CDR3, the DNA is TGCGCCAGCAGCTTGTTAGGGGGAGGAGAGACCCAGTACTTC. Translating it yields CASSLLGGGETQYF.

The V and J genes are TRBV6-1 and TRBJ2-7; D remains ambiguous. In germline, CDR1 is MNHNS, CDR2 SASEGT. The CDR3 has 15 residues. V lost 2 bases and J lost 1, with 12 bases in between. CDR3: CASSEKDGLSYEQYF. In nucleotides, the CDR3 is TGTGCCAGCAGTGAAAAGGACGGGCTATCCTACGAGCAGTACTTC.

The V gene is TRBV2, the J gene TRBJ2-7, with TRBD2 as a possible D gene (6 bases). Trimming removed 4 bases at V and 3 bases at J, with 10 bases between. The CDR3 sequence is 13 residues long. Germline CDR1 is SNHLY and CDR2 is FYNNEI. The CDR3 DNA follows: TGTGCCAGCAGTGTGAGGGAGGACTACGAGCAGTACTTC. Protein product: CASSVREDYEQYF.

The rearrangement joins TRBV18 to TRBJ1-3; D not certain. Germline CDR1 KGHSH, CDR2 LQKENI. V was trimmed by 2 bases and J by 0 bases, leaving 20 bases between them. CDR3 length: 19 residues. CDR3 DNA sequence: TGTGCCAGCTCACCATGGATTGGGCGTACCCAAGCCTCTGGAAACACCATATATTTT. Protein sequence: CASSPWIGRTQASGNTIYF.

With regard to this clone: Other nucleotide sequences from this sample produce the same CDR3. The V and J genes are TRBV7-2 and TRBJ2-3; D gene unclear. Germline CDR1 reads SGHTA; CDR2 reads FQGNSA. V was shortened by 3 bases and J by 6 bases, with 7 bases between the two germline ends. This CDR3 comprises 12 residues. The chain's CDR3 is CASSLFLDTQYF. CDR3 sequence (DNA): TGTGCCAGCAGCTTGTTCCTGGATACGCAGTATTTT.

This chain links TRBV11-2 with TRBJ1-1, with D unclear. Trimming shortened V by 1 base and J by 13 bases, and 10 bases separated the two germline ends. CDR3 size: 11 residues. Looked up from germline, CDR1 is SGHAT and CDR2 is FQNNGV. CDR3 loop: CASSLGGTVFF. CDR3 in DNA: TGTGCCAGCAGCTTAGGGGGAACTGTTTTCTTT.

Details on this clone: Given a far larger clone just one base away, this is likely a sequencing read error. V gene TRBV30 combines with J gene TRBJ1-2; 8 bases map to TRBD1. Germline loops: CDR1 GTSNPN, CDR2 SVGIG (reference sequence). The CDR3 has 13 residues. The CDR3 DNA reads TGTGCCTGGAGTGCGGACAGGGTAAAAGGCTACGCCTTC. This translates into CAWSADRVKGYAF. The full variable domain, with the rest looked up from reference TRBV30 and TRBJ1-2, is SQTIHQWPATLVQPVGSPLSLECTVEGTSNPNLYWYRQAAGRGLQLLFYSVGIGQISSEVPQNLSASRPQDRQFILSSKKLLLSDSGFYLCAWSADRVKGYAFGSGTRLTVV.

V is TRBV5-1 and J is TRBJ2-2; a weak D match, TRBD2 (5 bases). CDR1 and CDR2 from the germline V gene are SGHRS and YFSETQ. The CDR3 is 15 residues long. The V gene lost 0 bases and the J gene lost 6 bases, with 12 bases spanning the gap. The CDR3 DNA is TGCGCCAGCAGCTTGGGAGGGATCGGCGCCGGGGAGCTGTTTTTT. Translation gives CASSLGGIGAGELFF.

The V gene is TRBV7-2, the J gene TRBJ2-5; 12 bases fit TRBD2. V trimming: 5 bases; J trimming: 7 bases; junction bases outside the gene matches: 5. CDR1 is SGHTA and CDR2 is FQGNSA in the germline V gene. The CDR3 length is 14 residues. CDR3 amino acids: CASSTTSGGGTQYF. CDR3 DNA: TGTGCCAGCAGCACGACTAGCGGGGGCGGGACCCAGTACTTC.

The chain joins TRBV4-2 to TRBJ1-3, with TRBD1 matching 7 bases. Germline CDR1 and CDR2: LGHNA and YNFKEQ. The CDR3 spans 16 residues. The ends lost 1 base at V and 4 bases at J; junction bases unmatched: 7. The DNA of the CDR3 is TGTGCCAGCAGCCAAGTCAACCGGGACAGAGGAAACACCATATATTTT. It translates to CASSQVNRDRGNTIYF.

The chain carries TRBV29-1 and TRBJ1-2; D gene unclear. This CDR3 is 11 amino acids long. Per the germline V gene, CDR1 is SQVTM and CDR2 is ANQGSEA. With 7 bases removed from V and 3 bases from J, the gap between germline ends came to 9 bases. The DNA of the CDR3 is TGCAGCGCTGTCGGGGACTATGGCTACACCTTC. Translation: CSAVGDYGYTF. The complete variable domain, with remaining parts taken from reference TRBV29-1 and TRBJ1-2, reads SAVISQKPSRDICQRGTSLTIQCQVDSQVTMMFWYRQQPGQSLTLIATANQGSEATYESGFVIDKFPISRPNLTFSTLTVSNMSPEDSSIYLCSAVGDYGYTFGSGTRLTVV.